Listed below are T cell receptor beta chains from one sample, sequenced in a study of control samples from healthy donors and cancer patients. The protocol was immunoSEQ multiplex PCR, while the TCRdb copy is restricted to in-frame clones and leaves out a portion. In the table there are over 200,000 clones, over 75% of which are singletons. Sequencing input: PBMCs. The receptors originated from a woman aged 55-69 years with lung cancer. Both conserved end residues are part of each CDR3. The order of the fields is V gene, D gene, J gene, clone size, CDR3 DNA, CDR3 protein. A D gene is named only where the DNA matches it firmly. The size field is filled for only some rows; it gives once, few, many or a size class.

TRBV27	TRBD1	TRBJ1-4	.	TGTGCCAGCAGTAAAGACAGGGGGACTAATGAAAAACTGTTTTTT	CASSKDRGTNEKLFF
TRBV4-2	.	TRBJ2-1	.	TGTGCCAGCAGCCAAGAAGTAGGGCAGTACAATGAGCAGTTCTTC	CASSQEVGQYNEQFF
TRBV28	.	TRBJ2-5	.	TGTGCCAGCAGCCCTACCGATAGAGAGACCCAGTACTTC	CASSPTDRETQYF
TRBV10-2	.	TRBJ2-1	.	TGCGCCAGCACGGCGGGAAACTCCTACAATGAGCAGTTCTTC	CASTAGNSYNEQFF
TRBV6-5	TRBD2	TRBJ2-5	.	TGTGCCAGCAGACGAGGACTAGCACGAGAGACCCAGTACTTC	CASRRGLARETQYF
TRBV6-5	.	TRBJ1-1	many	TGTGCCAGCAGTACCATGAACACTGAAGCTTTCTTT	CASSTMNTEAFF
TRBV12-3/TRBV12-4	TRBD1	TRBJ2-5	.	TGTGCCAGCAGTTGGACAGGGCGAGAGACCCAGTACTTC	CASSWTGRETQYF
TRBV6-5	.	TRBJ1-6	.	TGTGCCAGCGCTAGTTATAATTCACCCCTCCACTTT	CASASYNSPLHF
TRBV9	.	TRBJ1-2	.	TGTGCCAGCAGCGACAGCATCCACTATGGCTACACCTTC	CASSDSIHYGYTF
TRBV5-1	TRBD1	TRBJ2-3	.	TGCGCCAGCAGCGGCCACGGGACAGGGGGGGATACGCAGTATTTT	CASSGHGTGGDTQYF
TRBV3-1/TRBV3-2	.	TRBJ1-5	few	TGTGCCAGCAGCCCGTCCCCGGGGGGGGGTCAGCCCCAGCATTTT	CASSPSPGGGQPQHF
TRBV5-1	.	TRBJ1-4	.	TGCGCCAGCAGCGCTGGACAACCGGGGCGTGAAAAACTGTTTTTT	CASSAGQPGREKLFF
TRBV20-1	TRBD2	TRBJ2-3	.	TGCAGTGCTAGTGGGCTAGCGGGGGGGGGAACCACAGATACGCAGTATTTT	CSASGLAGGGTTDTQYF
TRBV5-1	.	TRBJ1-6	.	TGCGCCAGCAGCTTGCAGGATCCACCCCTCCACTTT	CASSLQDPPLHF
TRBV19	TRBD1	TRBJ1-5	.	TGTGCCACGTCCCGGGACAGACTCAATCAGCCCCAGCATTTT	CATSRDRLNQPQHF
TRBV5-1	TRBD1	TRBJ1-6	.	TGCGCCAGCAGCAACTACGGACAGGGGGATTCACCCCTCCACTTT	CASSNYGQGDSPLHF
TRBV10-3	.	TRBJ2-1	.	TGTGCCATCAGTCTCAGGAGTTCCGAATACAATGAGCAGTTCTTC	CAISLRSSEYNEQFF
TRBV5-1	.	TRBJ2-7	.	TGCGCCAGCAGTCTAACAGTCCAGGGAGAGCAGTACTTC	CASSLTVQGEQYF
TRBV5-1	.	TRBJ1-3	.	TGCGCCAGCAGCTTGGGACCTAGCTCTGGAAACACCATATATTTT	CASSLGPSSGNTIYF
TRBV4-1	.	TRBJ1-2	.	TGCGCCAGCAGCCAAGGATCAGGGCCCTATGGCTACACCTTC	CASSQGSGPYGYTF
TRBV5-1	TRBD1	TRBJ1-1	few	TGCGCCAGCAGCTTGATGCGGGGACAGGGCCACACTGAAGCTTTCTTT	CASSLMRGQGHTEAFF
TRBV9	.	TRBJ2-2	.	TGTGCCAGCAGCGTAGTAACAACGACCACCGGGGAGCTGTTTTTT	CASSVVTTTTGELFF
TRBV11-2	TRBD1	TRBJ2-6	.	TGTGCCAGCAGCGAGCTACAGGGGGCCGGGGCCAACGTCCTGACTTTC	CASSELQGAGANVLTF
TRBV2	.	TRBJ2-6	.	TGTGCCAGCACCCAGGGGATCTCTGGGGCCAACGTCCTGACTTTC	CASTQGISGANVLTF
TRBV15	TRBD1	TRBJ1-1	once	TGTGCCACCAGCCCAGCCCAAGGGGACAGGGGCCCTGAAGCTTTCTTT	CATSPAQGDRGPEAFF
TRBV6-5	TRBD2	TRBJ2-1	.	TGTGCCAGCAGCCCGGGACTAGCGTACAATGAGCAGTTCTTC	CASSPGLAYNEQFF
TRBV2	.	TRBJ2-7	.	TGTGCCAGCAGTTCGGACAAGGCCTACGAGCAGTACTTC	CASSSDKAYEQYF
TRBV18	.	TRBJ1-2	.	TGTGCCAGCTCACCACTTTCCCAGCATGGCTACACCTTC	CASSPLSQHGYTF
TRBV14	.	TRBJ1-1	.	TGTGCCAGCAGCCAATGGGGATGGAACACTGAAGCTTTCTTT	CASSQWGWNTEAFF
TRBV5-4	.	TRBJ2-2	.	TGTGCCAGCAGCTTCAGGAACACCGGGGAGCTGTTTTTT	CASSFRNTGELFF
TRBV5-1	.	TRBJ2-7	.	TGCGCCAGCAGCAGCACTGGTGACTACGAGCAGTACTTC	CASSSTGDYEQYF
TRBV5-5	.	TRBJ2-7	.	TGTGCCAGCAGCTTGGATGGGGCGGGGGCGCTGAGGGAGCAGTACTTC	CASSLDGAGALREQYF
TRBV5-1	.	TRBJ1-1	.	TGCGCCAGCAGCTTTAACGGGGACATGAACACTGAAGCTTTCTTT	CASSFNGDMNTEAFF
TRBV25-1	TRBD1	TRBJ1-5	.	TGTGCCAGCAACAGGGGGGATCAGCCCCAGCATTTT	CASNRGDQPQHF
TRBV6-1	.	TRBJ2-7	.	TGTGCCAGCAGTGACGGTTCGGGTAATTCCTACGAGCAGTACTTC	CASSDGSGNSYEQYF
TRBV6-5	.	TRBJ1-1	.	TGTGCCAGCAGTCACGGTCTGATGAACACTGAAGCTTTCTTT	CASSHGLMNTEAFF
TRBV29-1	.	TRBJ1-2	.	TGCAGCGGTGGACCCATGGGAGAGATTGGCTACACCTTC	CSGGPMGEIGYTF
TRBV9	.	TRBJ2-5	.	TGTGCCAGCAGCCCCCAAGGGGTCAGCTATCAAGAGACCCAGTACTTC	CASSPQGVSYQETQYF
TRBV5-1	TRBD1	TRBJ1-1	.	TGCGCCAGCAGCTTGGATGCCGGGACAGGGGGATGGTGGGACACTGAAGCTTTCTTT	CASSLDAGTGGWWDTEAFF
TRBV9	.	TRBJ1-2	few	TGTGCCAGCAGCGCCCAGGAGGGTAGGGCCCCTGGTGGCTACACCTTC	CASSAQEGRAPGGYTF
TRBV6-5	.	TRBJ1-1	.	TGTGCCAGCTTCAGGGGCGAGGGTGAAGCTTTCTTT	CASFRGEGEAFF
TRBV5-4	.	TRBJ1-1	.	TGTGCCAGCAGCTTGGCGCAGGGCACTGAAGCTTTCTTT	CASSLAQGTEAFF
TRBV3-1/TRBV3-2	.	TRBJ1-3	.	TGTGCCAGCAGCCCTGGGACCGGGACGTCTAGCTCTGGAAACACCATATATTTT	CASSPGTGTSSSGNTIYF
TRBV11-2	.	TRBJ1-2	.	TGTGCCAGCAGCCTCCTCCTCGCTCGCTATGGCTACACCTTC	CASSLLLARYGYTF
TRBV19	TRBD1	TRBJ2-1	.	TGTGCCAGTAGGGTGACAGGGGGCTCCTACAATGAGCAGTTCTTC	CASRVTGGSYNEQFF
TRBV10-3	TRBD1	TRBJ2-7	few	TGTGCCATCAGTGGGGCAGGGGGCGAGCAGTACTTC	CAISGAGGEQYF
TRBV6-5	.	TRBJ2-7	.	TGTGCCAGCAGTTACTCGGGTGGGGAGCAGTACTTC	CASSYSGGEQYF
TRBV5-5	.	TRBJ2-3	.	TGTGCCAGCAGCTTGAGGGGGAGGGCCAGTTTCGCAGATACGCAGTATTTT	CASSLRGRASFADTQYF
TRBV29-1	.	TRBJ2-7	few	TGCAGCGTGGACGGTGCGGCTGACGAGCAGTACTTC	CSVDGAADEQYF
TRBV9	.	TRBJ2-1	.	TGTGCCAGCAGCTCCCTAGAGGGACTTATAACCTACAATGAGCAGTTCTTC	CASSSLEGLITYNEQFF
TRBV7-9	.	TRBJ2-3	.	TGTGCCAGCAGCTCCCTCACAGATACGCAGTATTTT	CASSSLTDTQYF
TRBV7-6	.	TRBJ2-1	.	TGTGCCAGCAGAGGGGCCGGGGGAAATGAGCAGTTCTTC	CASRGAGGNEQFF
TRBV5-8	.	TRBJ2-3	.	TGTGCCAGCAGCTTGGGGGCGGGGTACACAGATACGCAGTATTTT	CASSLGAGYTDTQYF
TRBV12-3/TRBV12-4	.	TRBJ1-2	once	TGTGCCAGCAGTTTGGGGGCTAACTATGGCTACACCTTC	CASSLGANYGYTF
TRBV3-1/TRBV3-2	.	TRBJ1-1	.	TGTGCCAGCAGCCGAAACCTCGGAGGTCTTACAGAAGCTTTCTTT	CASSRNLGGLTEAFF
TRBV9	.	TRBJ2-1	.	TGTGCCAGCAGCGTAGGGGTAGGGAATGAGCAGTTCTTC	CASSVGVGNEQFF
TRBV9	.	TRBJ1-4	.	TGTGCCAGCAGCGTAGGCAGAAACTTTAATGAAAAACTGTTTTTT	CASSVGRNFNEKLFF